One and the same sample provided the 11 T cell receptor beta chains below, sequenced in a study of blood T cell repertoires in COVID-19. Profiling relied on immunoSEQ multiplex PCR, and the TCRdb table lists in-frame clones only, not all of them. This sample has just under 45,000 clones; roughly nine tenths occur once, and the top ten carry approximately 20%. Source material: peripheral blood. These receptors were obtained from a woman of 80 years or more in a cohort sampled during active or convalescent COVID-19.

This chain connects TRBV11-2 to TRBJ1-1, with D possibly TRBD1 on 6 matching bases. The germline V gene has CDR1 SGHAT and CDR2 FQNNGV. This CDR3 has 14 amino acids. V was shortened by 5 bases and J by 4 bases, with 14 bases between the two germline ends. The CDR3 region is CASSGQRGLTEAFF. CDR3 bases: TGTGCCAGCAGCGGCCAGCGGGGGCTCACTGAAGCTTTCTTT.

The chain joins TRBV6-2 or TRBV6-3 to TRBJ1-2; D may be TRBD1 (5 bases). Deletions cut 2 bases from V and 0 bases from J, with 16 bases between. CDR1 MNHEY and CDR2 SVGEGT come from the germline V gene. This CDR3 spans 17 amino acids. The DNA of the CDR3 is TGTGCCAGCAGTTACCCGACAGCTTCCATAGCTAACTATGGCTACACCTTC. It translates to CASSYPTASIANYGYTF.

The V and J genes are TRBV5-4 and TRBJ2-2, with TRBD2 identical over 10 bases. The ends lost 3 bases at V and 6 bases at J; junction bases unmatched: 8. This CDR3 has 16 amino acids. Germline CDR1 is SGHNT and CDR2 is YYREEE (reference sequence). The CDR3 loop is CASSSRSSGSAGELFF. The DNA for the CDR3 is TGTGCCAGCAGCTCCCGGTCTAGCGGGAGTGCCGGGGAGCTGTTTTTT.

This clone has only a few counts. The J gene is TRBJ1-3, the V gene TRBV2; D is undetermined. CDR1 is SNHLY and CDR2 is FYNNEI in the germline V gene. The V gene lost 4 bases and the J gene lost 0 bases, with 10 bases spanning the gap. This CDR3 is built from 15 residues. The CDR3 region has the DNA TGTGCCAGCAGTGCCATGAGGATCTCTGGAAACACCATATATTTT. This translates into CASSAMRISGNTIYF. Looking up the rest from reference TRBV2 and TRBJ1-3 gives the full variable domain: EPEVTQTPSHQVTQMGQEVILRCVPISNHLYFYWYRQILGQKVEFLVSFYNNEISEKSEIFDDQFSVERPDGSNFTLKIRSTKLEDSAMYFCASSAMRISGNTIYFGEGSWLTVV.

The chain carries TRBV11-3 and TRBJ2-3; 10 nucleotides line up with TRBD1. Per germline, CDR1 SGHNT and CDR2 YENEEA. The CDR3 contains 15 residues. Germline trimming cut 5 bases from V and 6 bases from J; bases unmatched to any gene: 8. This chain's CDR3 is CASSTRDRGGDTQYF. The DNA for the CDR3 is TGTGCCAGCAGCACCCGGGACAGGGGAGGGGATACGCAGTATTTT.

This chain uses TRBV28 with TRBJ1-2; 9 bases are shared with TRBD1. The junction had 14 bases not matched to a gene; V was cut back by 1 base and J by 8 bases. The CDR3 spans 17 residues. Per the germline V gene, CDR1 is MDHEN and CDR2 is SYDVKM. CDR3 residues: CASSLYGTGPFLGGYTF. Here the CDR3 DNA reads TGTGCCAGCAGTTTATACGGGACAGGGCCCTTCCTCGGCGGCTACACCTTC.

Here the CDR3 DNA reads TGTGCCAGCAGCACTAAGGGACAGGGAGGCTACGAGCAGTACTTC. Translating gives CASSTKGQGGYEQYF. This chain uses TRBV5-4 with TRBJ2-7, with 9 bases that match TRBD1. The ends lost 4 bases at V and 3 bases at J; junction bases unmatched: 8. The CDR3 has 15 amino acids. Germline V gene lookup returns CDR1 SGHNT and CDR2 YYREEE (reference sequence).

This clone came up a few times. The chain joins TRBV11-3 to TRBJ1-6, with TRBD1 as a possible D gene (5 bases). The CDR3 totals 14 residues. In germline, CDR1 is SGHNT, CDR2 YENEEA. Trimming pared 2 bases from V and 5 bases from J, leaving 7 bases between. The DNA for the CDR3 is TGTGCCAGCAGCTTATCCAGGGATAATTCACCCCTCCACTTT. Residues: CASSLSRDNSPLHF.

The V gene is TRBV9, the J gene TRBJ2-5; the match to TRBD2 covers 11 bases. Germline loops: CDR1 SGDLS, CDR2 YYNGEE. V shed 3 bases, J shed 5 bases, and the junction held 6 bases outside the gene matches. The CDR3 runs 15 residues. This chain's CDR3 is CASSDRTSGSETQYF. The CDR3 DNA follows: TGTGCCAGCAGCGACCGGACTAGCGGGTCGGAGACCCAGTACTTC.

This clone was counted a few times. J is TRBJ2-7 and V is TRBV27, with a possible D match to TRBD2 (5 bases). The CDR3 totals 13 residues. The V gene's germline CDR1 is MNHEY and CDR2 SMNVEV (reference sequence). V lost 5 bases, J lost 6 bases, and 14 bases lay in between. CDR3 region: CASSPGKGSEQYF. Written as DNA, the CDR3 is TGTGCCAGCAGTCCCGGGAAAGGTAGCGAGCAGTACTTC.

The chain joins TRBV5-1 to TRBJ1-4; 9 positions match TRBD1. The CDR3 length is 13 residues. Germline CDR1 and CDR2: SGHRS and YFSETQ. V shed 4 bases, J shed 8 bases, and the junction held 3 bases outside the gene matches. CDR3 region: CASSTGQGEKLFF. In DNA form, the CDR3 reads TGCGCCAGCAGCACGGGACAGGGAGAAAAACTGTTTTTT.